What follows are 24 T cell receptor beta chains derived from one specimen sequenced in a study of OX40 agonist ivuxolimab in advanced cancers. The protocol was immunoSEQ multiplex PCR, while the TCRdb copy is restricted to in-frame clones and leaves out a portion. The repertoire holds 10,000 to 15,000 clones, approximately 80% seen once, with 27% in the top ten. The input for sequencing was CD4+ or CD8+ T cells sorted from blood, taken in a trial of the OX40 agonist ivuxolimab. Source of these receptors: an adult with an advanced solid tumor such as melanoma, head and neck, liver or kidney cancer.

This chain joins TRBV5-4 and TRBJ2-3; tentatively, D is TRBD1 (5 bases). Germline CDR1 SGHNT, CDR2 YYREEE (reference sequence). There are 13 residues in the CDR3. V shed 6 bases and J shed 4 bases, with 12 bases lying between them. CDR3 sequence reads: CASTAKGSDTQYF. CDR3 DNA: TGTGCCAGCACCGCGAAGGGGTCAGATACGCAGTATTTT.

J is TRBJ2-7 and V is TRBV2, with TRBD2 identical over 8 bases. The V gene end was trimmed by 2 bases and the J gene end by 4 bases; junction bases not matched to a gene: 10. Germline V gene lookup returns CDR1 SNHLY and CDR2 FYNNEI. CDR3 length: 16 amino acids. Written as DNA, the CDR3 is TGTGCCAGCAGTGAAACCACGGGGACTAGTAGGTACGAGCAGTACTTC. Protein sequence: CASSETTGTSRYEQYF.

J is TRBJ1-1 and V is TRBV27, with D maybe TRBD1 (6 bases). Germline V gene lookup returns CDR1 MNHEY and CDR2 SMNVEV (reference sequence). The CDR3 sequence is 13 residues long. Trimming stripped 4 bases from V and 3 bases from J, with 9 bases between. CDR3 in amino acids: CASSSTGYTEAFF. CDR3 nucleotide sequence: TGTGCCAGCAGTTCCACAGGGTACACTGAAGCTTTCTTT.

The chain employs TRBV10-2 and TRBJ2-7; D remains ambiguous. There are 12 residues in the CDR3. The germline CDR1 and CDR2 sequences are WSHSY and SAAADI. V was cut by 6 bases and J by 2 bases, with 8 bases left in between. CDR3 DNA sequence: TGCGCCAGCAGCGGCTCGCCCTACGAGCAGTACTTC. Translating it yields CASSGSPYEQYF.

The chain couples TRBV6-5 to TRBJ2-5, with TRBD2 matching over 8 bases. The V gene's germline CDR1 is MNHEY and CDR2 SVGAGI. This CDR3 has 13 amino acids. After removal of 5 bases from V and 5 bases from J, the junction contained 4 bases not matched to a gene. The DNA of the CDR3 is TGTGCCAGCAGTCTCGGGGGGGTGGAGACCCAGTACTTC. The encoded protein is CASSLGGVETQYF.

The V call is TRBV9, the J call TRBJ2-2; maybe TRBD1 (6 bases). The CDR3 is made up of 14 amino acids. The germline V and J ends were trimmed by 4 bases and 6 bases, with 13 bases remaining between them. Looked up from germline, CDR1 is SGDLS and CDR2 is YYNGEE. CDR3 sequence (DNA): TGTGCCAGCAGCACCGAGGGGGTCCCCGGGGAGCTGTTTTTT. Translation: CASSTEGVPGELFF.

By its share, this clone is medium-sized. Additional DNA sequences in this sample encode the identical CDR3. The V call is TRBV27, the J call TRBJ2-3, with D unclear. Looked up from germline, CDR1 is MNHEY and CDR2 is SMNVEV (reference sequence). The V gene lost 0 bases and the J gene lost 1 base, with 5 bases spanning the gap. The CDR3 has 14 amino acids. The CDR3 bases are TGTGCCAGCAGTTTATCGGCGGGCACAGATACGCAGTATTTT. Amino acid sequence: CASSLSAGTDTQYF.

This chain's CDR3 is CASSHTGVYEQYF. DNA of the CDR3: TGTGCCAGCAGCCATACAGGGGTTTACGAGCAGTACTTC. This chain uses TRBV6-5 with TRBJ2-7; 7 bases match TRBD1. V was pared by 6 bases and J by 4 bases, with 6 bases of the junction left unmatched. Germline CDR1 reads MNHEY; CDR2 reads SVGAGI. The CDR3 length is 13 residues.

This sequence joins TRBV27 and TRBJ2-5; D is unclear. The ends were cut back, 3 bases at V and 2 bases at J, with 10 bases in the middle. Germline assignment: CDR1 MNHEY and CDR2 SMNVEV (reference sequence). There are 14 residues in the CDR3. CDR3 nucleotides: TGTGCCAGCAGTTTCAGGATGGAGCAAGAGACCCAGTACTTC. It translates to CASSFRMEQETQYF.

This clone has more than one count but fewer than ten. V and J are TRBV6-1 and TRBJ2-7, with TRBD1 identical over 9 bases. The CDR3 covers 13 residues. The germline CDR1 and CDR2 sequences are MNHNS and SASEGT. Trimming removed 10 bases from V and 3 bases from J; junction bases left unmatched: 7. The CDR3 region is CATGTGIIYEQYF. The CDR3 DNA reads TGTGCCACCGGGACAGGGATAATCTACGAGCAGTACTTC.

The chain couples TRBV28 to TRBJ2-3; possible D gene TRBD1, 6 bases. This CDR3 has 16 amino acids. Trimming pared 6 bases from V and 2 bases from J, leaving 18 bases between. Germline lookup yields CDR1 MDHEN and CDR2 SYDVKM. Written as DNA, the CDR3 is TGTGCCAGCAGCCTGGACAGTATGCCTTCCACAGATACGCAGTATTTT. It specifies CASSLDSMPSTDTQYF. The full variable domain, with the rest looked up from reference TRBV28 and TRBJ2-3, is DVKVTQSSRYLVKRTGEKVFLECVQDMDHENMFWYRQDPGLGLRLIYFSYDVKMKEKGDIPEGYSVSREKKERFSLILESASTNQTSMYLCASSLDSMPSTDTQYFGPGTRLTVL.

The gene calls are TRBV4-2 and TRBJ1-4, with a possible D match to TRBD1 (5 bases). Germline values: CDR1 LGHNA, CDR2 YNFKEQ. V gave up 2 bases and J gave up 6 bases, with 7 bases separating them. This CDR3 has 13 residues. The CDR3 here is CASSQIRDEKLFF. For the CDR3, the DNA is TGTGCCAGCAGCCAAATCAGGGATGAAAAACTGTTTTTT.

This chain uses TRBV9 with TRBJ1-2; D call uncertain. Per germline, CDR1 SGDLS and CDR2 YYNGEE. V gave up 4 bases and J gave up 7 bases, with 11 bases separating them. This CDR3 spans 12 amino acids. CDR3 region: CASSTSTAGYTF. In DNA form, the CDR3 reads TGTGCCAGCAGCACTTCCACGGCTGGCTACACCTTC.

This rearrangement joins TRBV15 to TRBJ2-7; 12 bases agree with TRBD2. The germline gives CDR1 LNHNV, CDR2 YYDKDF (reference sequence). Unmatched junction bases numbered 12, after V lost 0 bases and J lost 3 bases. The CDR3 totals 19 residues. CDR3 in DNA: TGTGCCACCAGCAGAGATGAGAAGACTAGCGGGAGAGAAAGCTACGAGCAGTACTTC. Protein product: CATSRDEKTSGRESYEQYF.

The J gene is TRBJ2-3, the V gene TRBV11-3; the D gene is possibly TRBD2 (5 bases). Trimming cost V 3 bases and J 4 bases, with 11 bases left between them. The V gene's germline CDR1 is SGHNT and CDR2 YENEEA. The CDR3 runs to 14 residues. The CDR3 loop is CASSFREKSDTQYF. CDR3 DNA: TGTGCCAGCAGCTTCCGGGAAAAGTCAGATACGCAGTATTTT.

The chain links TRBV7-3 to TRBJ2-7; D uncertain. Germline CDR1 is SGHTA and CDR2 is FQGTGA. This CDR3 has 12 amino acids. V lost 0 bases to trimming and J lost 5 bases, with 5 bases between them. The CDR3: CASSLTGHEQYF. CDR3 DNA sequence: TGTGCCAGCAGCTTAACTGGCCACGAGCAGTACTTC. Complete variable domain (other parts from reference TRBV7-3 and TRBJ2-7): GAGVSQTPSNKVTEKGKYVELRCDPISGHTALYWYRQSLGQGPEFLIYFQGTGAADDSGLPNDRFFAVRPEGSVSTLKIQRTERGDSAVYLCASSLTGHEQYFGPGTRLTVT.

The gene calls are TRBV10-3 and TRBJ2-7; possible D gene TRBD2, 6 bases. Germline loops: CDR1 ENHRY, CDR2 SYGVKD. V shed 0 bases and J shed 0 bases, with 12 bases lying between them. CDR3 length equals 16 residues. This CDR3 reads CAISESEGPSSYEQYF. DNA of the CDR3: TGTGCCATCAGTGAGTCGGAGGGGCCGAGCTCCTACGAGCAGTACTTC.

V gene TRBV15 combines with J gene TRBJ1-1; unclear D gene. Trimming pared 5 bases from V and 1 base from J, leaving 17 bases between. The CDR3 consists of 16 residues. CDR1 and CDR2 from the germline V gene are LNHNV and YYDKDF (reference sequence). The CDR3 loop reads CATSARAHQGNTEAFF. The CDR3 nucleotides are TGTGCCACCAGCGCCCGGGCCCATCAAGGGAACACTGAAGCTTTCTTT.

The chain couples TRBV7-3 to TRBJ1-2, with D possibly TRBD1 on 6 matching bases. Trimming took 6 bases from V and 1 from J, leaving 12 bases between them. Germline lookup yields CDR1 SGHTA and CDR2 FQGTGA. The CDR3 consists of 14 residues. CDR3 in amino acids: CASRQQGVNYGYTF. CDR3 nucleotide sequence: TGTGCCAGCAGACAACAGGGAGTTAACTATGGCTACACCTTC.

The gene calls are TRBV11-2 and TRBJ2-7; D might be TRBD2 (5 bases). V was cut by 4 bases and J by 12 bases, with 10 bases left in between. Germline CDR1 reads SGHAT; CDR2 reads FQNNGV. This CDR3 comprises 10 residues. The CDR3 sequence: CASSSGSLYF. As DNA, the CDR3 is TGTGCCAGCAGCTCGGGATCCCTGTACTTC.

This clone was seen only a few times. The gene calls are TRBV12-1 and TRBJ1-1; the D call TRBD1 from the table was never checked on the DNA. TRBV12-1 corresponds to a pseudogene. The CDR3 runs to 16 residues. CDR3 loop: CASSRDRETMNTEAFF. CDR3 nucleotide sequence: TGTGCCAGCAGCCGGGACAGGGAGACGATGAACACTGAAGCTTTCTTT.

The V gene is TRBV7-2, the J gene TRBJ1-2; D remains unclear. Trimming pared 3 bases from V and 3 bases from J, leaving 14 bases between. The CDR3 totals 15 residues. Germline V gene lookup returns CDR1 SGHTA and CDR2 FQGNSA. As DNA, the CDR3 is TGTGCCAGCAGCTTTCGAAGTAATGTGGACTATGGCTACACCTTC. Amino acids: CASSFRSNVDYGYTF.

The chain is built from TRBV5-1 and TRBJ1-1, with D possibly matching TRBD1 (6 bases). V lost 0 bases to trimming and J lost 5 bases, with 11 bases between them. This CDR3 is 14 amino acids long. Germline loops: CDR1 SGHRS, CDR2 YFSETQ. The CDR3 sequence: CASSLEGVRTEAFF. CDR3 bases: TGCGCCAGCAGCTTGGAGGGGGTCAGGACTGAAGCTTTCTTT. The full variable domain, with the rest looked up from reference TRBV5-1 and TRBJ1-1, is KAGVTQTPRYLIKTRGQQVTLSCSPISGHRSVSWYQQTPGQGLQFLFEYFSETQRNKGNFPGRFSGRQFSNSRSEMNVSTLELGDSALYLCASSLEGVRTEAFFGQGTRLTVV.

The table lists this clone with a few counts. The chain carries TRBV6-4 and TRBJ1-1; no firm D call. Germline V lookup: CDR1 MRHNA, CDR2 SNTAGT. The CDR3 is 13 amino acids. The V end lost 0 bases, the J end lost 1 base, and 3 bases lay between the germline ends. Written as DNA, the CDR3 is TGTGCCAGCAGTGACTCCCCGAACACTGAAGCTTTCTTT. Amino acid sequence: CASSDSPNTEAFF.